One sample yielded the 8 T cell receptor beta chains listed below, sequenced in a study of T cell repertoires in ileal Crohn's disease. Only in-frame clones appear in the TCRdb table, and some are missing; sequencing was by immunoSEQ multiplex PCR. The sample contains approximately 6,300 clones, roughly 80% of which appear only once. The source material was ileal tissue. These receptors originate from an adult with Crohn's disease.

This chain uses TRBV4-3 with TRBJ2-1, with a weak D call TRBD2 (6 bases). The CDR3 spans 18 residues. Germline CDR1 LGHNA, CDR2 YSLEER. Trimming took off 6 bases at V and 2 bases at J, with 23 bases between the two ends. The chain's CDR3 is CASSQKGWGEITYNEQFF. The CDR3, as DNA: TGCGCCAGCAGTCAAAAGGGGTGGGGGGAGATCACCTACAATGAGCAGTTCTTC.

About this clone itself: The identical CDR3 is also encoded by other nucleotide sequences in the sample. The genes are TRBV5-4 and TRBJ1-1; TRBD1 aligns across 7 bases. The CDR3 is 15 residues long. The ends lost 4 bases at V and 0 bases at J; junction bases unmatched: 6. From germline, CDR1 is SGHNT and CDR2 YYREEE (reference sequence). DNA for the CDR3: TGTGCCAGCAGCAAACAACAGGGGATGAACACTGAAGCTTTCTTT. Translating it yields CASSKQQGMNTEAFF.

This chain uses TRBV5-1 with TRBJ1-2; TRBD1 matches 7 bases. Germline V gene data show CDR1 as SGHRS and CDR2 as YFSETQ. This CDR3 contains 14 residues. Unmatched junction bases numbered 10, after V lost 4 bases and J lost 7 bases. The CDR3 region is CASSENRDSRGYTF. CDR3 DNA sequence: TGCGCCAGCAGCGAAAACCGGGACAGTCGTGGCTACACCTTC. Filled out from reference TRBV5-1 and TRBJ1-2, the complete variable domain reads KAGVTQTPRYLIKTRGQQVTLSCSPISGHRSVSWYQQTPGQGLQFLFEYFSETQRNKGNFPGRFSGRQFSNSRSEMNVSTLELGDSALYLCASSENRDSRGYTFGSGTRLTVV.

The chain combines TRBV4-3 with TRBJ2-7; D may be TRBD1 (5 bases). From germline, CDR1 is LGHNA and CDR2 YSLEER. The CDR3 is made up of 16 amino acids. The V end lost 0 bases, the J end lost 2 bases, and 14 bases lay between the germline ends. CDR3 sequence reads: CASSQDRQGSTYEQYF. Written as DNA, the CDR3 is TGCGCCAGCAGCCAAGACCGGCAGGGCAGTACCTACGAGCAGTACTTC.

CDR3 sequence: CATSSDDRYNEQFF. As DNA, the CDR3 is TGTGCCACCAGCAGTGACGACAGATACAATGAGCAGTTCTTC. The chain combines TRBV15 with TRBJ2-1, with D perhaps matching TRBD1 (5 bases). There are 14 residues in the CDR3. Germline CDR1 LNHNV, CDR2 YYDKDF (reference sequence). V was cut by 3 bases and J by 4 bases, with 10 bases left in between.

The V gene is TRBV19, the J gene TRBJ2-5; 8 nucleotides match TRBD2. Germline CDR1 reads LNHDA; CDR2 reads SQIVND (reference sequence). Germline trimming cut 2 bases from V and 0 bases from J; bases unmatched to any gene: 5. This CDR3 region has 16 residues. The CDR3 region has the DNA TGTGCCAGTAGTATAATGATAGCGGGGAACCAAGAGACCCAGTACTTC. Translated: CASSIMIAGNQETQYF.

In this sample, this clone turned up a few times. V gene TRBV27 combines with J gene TRBJ2-6; D may be TRBD1 (5 bases). Looked up from germline, CDR1 is MNHEY and CDR2 is SMNVEV (reference sequence). Trimming left V 1 base short and J 0 bases short, with 10 bases between. The CDR3 consists of 17 residues. The CDR3 sequence: CASSLLGPLSGANVLTF. The CDR3 bases are TGTGCCAGCAGTTTATTGGGGCCCCTCTCTGGGGCCAACGTCCTGACTTTC.

The chain links TRBV18 to TRBJ1-4; D remains unclear. Trimming removed 6 bases from V and 0 bases from J, with 14 bases in between. The germline CDR1 and CDR2 sequences are KGHSH and LQKENI. The CDR3 loop spans 16 amino acids. The CDR3 sequence is CASSSRGPATNEKLFF. CDR3 DNA sequence: TGTGCCAGCTCCTCCCGAGGCCCAGCAACTAATGAAAAACTGTTTTTT. Variable domain in full (rest from reference TRBV18 and TRBJ1-4): NAGVMQNPRHLVRRRGQEARLRCSPMKGHSHVYWYRQLPEEGLKFMVYLQKENIIDESGMPKERFSAEFPKEGPSILRIQQVVRGDSAAYFCASSSRGPATNEKLFFGSGTQLSVL.